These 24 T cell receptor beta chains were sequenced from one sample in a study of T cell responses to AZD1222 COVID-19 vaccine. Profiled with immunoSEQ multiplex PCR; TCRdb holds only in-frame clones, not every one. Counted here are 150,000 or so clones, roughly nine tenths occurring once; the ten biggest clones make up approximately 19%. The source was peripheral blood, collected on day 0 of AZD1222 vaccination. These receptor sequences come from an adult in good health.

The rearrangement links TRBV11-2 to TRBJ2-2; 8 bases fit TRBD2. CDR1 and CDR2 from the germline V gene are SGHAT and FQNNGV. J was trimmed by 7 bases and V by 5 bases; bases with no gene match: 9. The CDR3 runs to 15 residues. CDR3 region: CASSPAGEPGGELFF. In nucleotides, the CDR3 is TGTGCCAGCAGCCCAGCGGGAGAGCCAGGCGGGGAGCTGTTTTTT.

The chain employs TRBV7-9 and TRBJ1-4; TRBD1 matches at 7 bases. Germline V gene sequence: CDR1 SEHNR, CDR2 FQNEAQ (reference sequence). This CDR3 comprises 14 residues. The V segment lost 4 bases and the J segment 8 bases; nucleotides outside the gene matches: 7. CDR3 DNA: TGTGCCAGCAGCTCAGGGGGGGAATCAGAAAAACTGTTTTTT. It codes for CASSSGGESEKLFF.

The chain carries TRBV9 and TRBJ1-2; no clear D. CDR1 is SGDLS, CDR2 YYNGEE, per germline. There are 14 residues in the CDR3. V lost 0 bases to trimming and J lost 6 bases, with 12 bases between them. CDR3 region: CASSVDPTGNGYTF. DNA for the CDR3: TGTGCCAGCAGCGTAGATCCCACCGGCAATGGCTACACCTTC.

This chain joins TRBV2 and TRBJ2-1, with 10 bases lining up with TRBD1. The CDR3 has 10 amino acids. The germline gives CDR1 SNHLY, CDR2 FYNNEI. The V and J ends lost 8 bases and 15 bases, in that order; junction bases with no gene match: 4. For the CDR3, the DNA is TGTGCCAGCGGGGGACAGGGGCCGTTCTTC. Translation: CASGGQGPFF.

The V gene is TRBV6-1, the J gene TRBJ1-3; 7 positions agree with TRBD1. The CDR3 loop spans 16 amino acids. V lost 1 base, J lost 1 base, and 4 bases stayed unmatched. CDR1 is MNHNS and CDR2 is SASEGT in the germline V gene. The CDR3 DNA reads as TGTGCCAGCAGTGAAGTAGGCAGGGGGTCTGGAAACACCATATATTTT. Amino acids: CASSEVGRGSGNTIYF.

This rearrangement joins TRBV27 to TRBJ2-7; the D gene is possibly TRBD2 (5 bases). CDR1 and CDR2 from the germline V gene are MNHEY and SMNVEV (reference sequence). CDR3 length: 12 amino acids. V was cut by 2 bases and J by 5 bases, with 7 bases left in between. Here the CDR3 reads CASSLMGDEQYF. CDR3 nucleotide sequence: TGTGCCAGCAGTTTAATGGGAGACGAGCAGTACTTC.

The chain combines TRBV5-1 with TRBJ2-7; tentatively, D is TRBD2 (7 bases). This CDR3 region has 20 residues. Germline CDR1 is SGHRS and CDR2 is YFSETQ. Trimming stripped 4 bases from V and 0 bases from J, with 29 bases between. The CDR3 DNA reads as TGCGCCAGCAGCGGGCTAGGGGGTAGGACCACAGCGGGGCCCTCCTACGAGCAGTACTTC. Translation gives CASSGLGGRTTAGPSYEQYF.

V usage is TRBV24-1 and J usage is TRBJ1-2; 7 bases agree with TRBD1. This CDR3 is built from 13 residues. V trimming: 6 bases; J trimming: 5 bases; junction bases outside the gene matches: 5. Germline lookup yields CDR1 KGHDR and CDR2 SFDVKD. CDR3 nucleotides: TGTGCCACCAGTCGGACAGGCATGTATGGCTACACCTTC. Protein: CATSRTGMYGYTF.

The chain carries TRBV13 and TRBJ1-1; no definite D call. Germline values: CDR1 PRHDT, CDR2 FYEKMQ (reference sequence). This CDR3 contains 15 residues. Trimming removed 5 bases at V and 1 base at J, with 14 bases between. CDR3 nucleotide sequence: TGTGCCAGCAGCGACCGGGGAGGGCGGAACACTGAAGCTTTCTTT. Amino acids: CASSDRGGRNTEAFF.

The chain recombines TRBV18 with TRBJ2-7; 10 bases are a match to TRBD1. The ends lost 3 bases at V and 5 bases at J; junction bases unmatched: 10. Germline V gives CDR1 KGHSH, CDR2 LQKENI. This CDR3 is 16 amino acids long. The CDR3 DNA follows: TGTGCCAGCTCACCCTTTGCCGGGACAGGGGCCCACGAGCAGTACTTC. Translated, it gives CASSPFAGTGAHEQYF.

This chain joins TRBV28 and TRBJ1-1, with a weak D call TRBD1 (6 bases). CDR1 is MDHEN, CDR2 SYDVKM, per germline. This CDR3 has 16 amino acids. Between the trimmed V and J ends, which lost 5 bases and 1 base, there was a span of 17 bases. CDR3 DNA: TGTGCCAGCAGTCTCCCGCCGGGACAAACGAACACTGAAGCTTTCTTT. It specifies CASSLPPGQTNTEAFF.

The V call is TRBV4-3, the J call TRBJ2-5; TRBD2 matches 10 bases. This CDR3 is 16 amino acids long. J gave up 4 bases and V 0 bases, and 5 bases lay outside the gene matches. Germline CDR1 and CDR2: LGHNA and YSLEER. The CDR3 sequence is CASSQDGSGGAETQYF. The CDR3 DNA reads TGCGCCAGCAGCCAAGATGGGAGCGGGGGGGCAGAGACCCAGTACTTC.

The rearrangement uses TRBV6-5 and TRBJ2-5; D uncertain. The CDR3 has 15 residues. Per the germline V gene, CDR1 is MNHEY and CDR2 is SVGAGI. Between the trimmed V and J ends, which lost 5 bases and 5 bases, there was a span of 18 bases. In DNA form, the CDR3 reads TGTGCCAGCAGTACTGAGAATCGAGCCTGGGAGACCCAGTACTTC. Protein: CASSTENRAWETQYF.

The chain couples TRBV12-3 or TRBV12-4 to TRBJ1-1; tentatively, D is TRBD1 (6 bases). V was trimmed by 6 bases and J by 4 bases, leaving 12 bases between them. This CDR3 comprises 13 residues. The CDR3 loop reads CASRSTGRTEAFF. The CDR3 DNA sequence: TGTGCCAGCAGGTCTACAGGGCGCACTGAAGCTTTCTTT.

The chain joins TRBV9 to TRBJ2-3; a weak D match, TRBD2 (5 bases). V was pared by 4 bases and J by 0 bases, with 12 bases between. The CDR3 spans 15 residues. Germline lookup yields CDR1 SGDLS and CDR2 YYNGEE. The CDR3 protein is CASSSEGGSTDTQYF. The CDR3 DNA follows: TGTGCCAGCAGCTCCGAGGGTGGGAGCACAGATACGCAGTATTTT.

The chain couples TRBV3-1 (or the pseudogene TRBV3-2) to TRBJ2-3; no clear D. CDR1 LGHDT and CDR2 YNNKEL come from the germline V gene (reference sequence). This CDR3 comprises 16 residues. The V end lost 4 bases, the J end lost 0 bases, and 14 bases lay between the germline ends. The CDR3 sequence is CASSLRHLTSTDTQYF. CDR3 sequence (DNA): TGTGCCAGCAGCCTCCGACACCTAACTAGCACAGATACGCAGTATTTT.

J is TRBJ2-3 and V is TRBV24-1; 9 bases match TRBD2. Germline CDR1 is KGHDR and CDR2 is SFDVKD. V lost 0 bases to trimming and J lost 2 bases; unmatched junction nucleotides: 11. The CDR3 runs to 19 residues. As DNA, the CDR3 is TGTGCCACCAGTGATTTGCCGGGGGCTAGCGGGACCTACACAGATACGCAGTATTTT. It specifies CATSDLPGASGTYTDTQYF.

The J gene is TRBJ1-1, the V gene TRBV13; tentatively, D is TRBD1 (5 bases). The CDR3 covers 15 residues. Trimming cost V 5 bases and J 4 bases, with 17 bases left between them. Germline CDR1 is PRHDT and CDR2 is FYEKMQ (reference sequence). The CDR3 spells CASSPGPHEGTEAFF. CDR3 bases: TGTGCCAGCAGCCCGGGACCTCATGAGGGCACTGAAGCTTTCTTT. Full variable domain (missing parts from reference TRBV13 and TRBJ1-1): AAGVIQSPRHLIKEKRETATLKCYPIPRHDTVYWYQQGPGQDPQFLISFYEKMQSDKGSIPDRFSAQQFSDYHSELNMSSLELGDSALYFCASSPGPHEGTEAFFGQGTRLTVV.

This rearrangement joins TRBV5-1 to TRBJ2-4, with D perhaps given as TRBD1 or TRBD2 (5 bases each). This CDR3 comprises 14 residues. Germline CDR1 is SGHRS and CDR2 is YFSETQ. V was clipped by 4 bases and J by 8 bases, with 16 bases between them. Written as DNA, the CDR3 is TGCGCCAGCAGCCTCGGGCAGGGAGACCACATTCAGTACTTC. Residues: CASSLGQGDHIQYF.

DNA of the CDR3: TGTGCCAGCAGGGCCGGGACAGATAACACTGAAGCTTTCTTT. This codes for CASRAGTDNTEAFF. This chain uses TRBV6-5 with TRBJ1-1; 7 nucleotides align to TRBD1. The CDR3 is 14 amino acids. CDR1 and CDR2 from the germline V gene are MNHEY and SVGAGI. Germline trimming cut 6 bases from V and 2 bases from J; bases unmatched to any gene: 6.

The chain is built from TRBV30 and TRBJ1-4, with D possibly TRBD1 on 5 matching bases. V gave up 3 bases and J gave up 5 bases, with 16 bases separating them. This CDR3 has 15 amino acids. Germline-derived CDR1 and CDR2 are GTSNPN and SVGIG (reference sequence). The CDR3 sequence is CAWRSTGTANEKLFF. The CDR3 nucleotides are TGTGCCTGGAGGTCAACCGGGACGGCAAATGAAAAACTGTTTTTT.

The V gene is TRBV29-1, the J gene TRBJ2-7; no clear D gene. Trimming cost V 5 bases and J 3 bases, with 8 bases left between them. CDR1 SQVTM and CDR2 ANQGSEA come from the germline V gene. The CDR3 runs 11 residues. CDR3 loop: CSVYMNYEQYF. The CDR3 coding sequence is TGCAGCGTTTACATGAACTACGAGCAGTACTTC.

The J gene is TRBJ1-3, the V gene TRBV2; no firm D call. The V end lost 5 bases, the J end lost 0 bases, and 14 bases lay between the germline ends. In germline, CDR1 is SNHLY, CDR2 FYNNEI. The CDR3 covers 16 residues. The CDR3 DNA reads TGTGCCAGCAGTATGAAGGGCCCCATCTCTGGAAACACCATATATTTT. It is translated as CASSMKGPISGNTIYF.

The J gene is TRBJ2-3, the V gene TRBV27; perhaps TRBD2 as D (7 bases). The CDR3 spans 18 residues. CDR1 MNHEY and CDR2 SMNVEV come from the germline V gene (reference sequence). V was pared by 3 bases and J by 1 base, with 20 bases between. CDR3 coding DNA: TGTGCCAGCAGTTTGGGGTGGCGGGGGCGATTGGGCACAGATACGCAGTATTTT. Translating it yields CASSLGWRGRLGTDTQYF.